This T cell receptor beta chain was sequenced during a study of radiotherapy plus CTLA-4 blockade in lung cancer. Whole-study context: Disease control was present in roughly 30% of patients, and objective responses in approximately 20%. Broader study findings: Interferon-beta, together with early blood T cell clone dynamics, reportedly best predicted response. Radiotherapy with ipilimumab was followed by blood expansion of tumor-derived clones.

With regard to this clone: What it binds is not known.

TCRdb's copy holds only in-frame clones and misses some; the assay was immunoSEQ multiplex PCR. Of tens of thousands of clones in the sample, approximately 80% are singletons; the top ten hold about 2.2%. CDR1 and CDR2 from the germline V gene are SGDLS and YYNGEE. The ends lost 3 bases at V and 4 bases at J; junction bases unmatched: 15. The CDR3 spans 18 residues. This chain connects TRBV9 to TRBJ1-3; TRBD1 aligns across 8 bases. This clonotype was sampled from a human donor with non-small cell lung cancer whose response to radiotherapy plus ipilimumab could not be evaluated. Sequences were derived from peripheral blood, sampled from a patient treated with radiotherapy plus ipilimumab. The CDR3 coding sequence is TGTGCCAGCAGCGCCTCATCAAGGCAGGGGGCGTGGGGAAACACCATATATTTT. Its translation is CASSASSRQGAWGNTIYF.